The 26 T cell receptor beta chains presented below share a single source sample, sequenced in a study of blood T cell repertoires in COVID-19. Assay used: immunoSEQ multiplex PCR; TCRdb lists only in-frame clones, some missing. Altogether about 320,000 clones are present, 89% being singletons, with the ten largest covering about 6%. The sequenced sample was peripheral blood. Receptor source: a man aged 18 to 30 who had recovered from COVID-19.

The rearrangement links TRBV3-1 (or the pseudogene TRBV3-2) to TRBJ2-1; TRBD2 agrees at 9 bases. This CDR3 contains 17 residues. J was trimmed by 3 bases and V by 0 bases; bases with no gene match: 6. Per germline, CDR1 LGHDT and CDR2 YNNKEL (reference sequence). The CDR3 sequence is CASSQDGVSGGYNEQFF. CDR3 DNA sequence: TGTGCCAGCAGCCAAGATGGGGTTAGCGGGGGCTACAATGAGCAGTTCTTC.

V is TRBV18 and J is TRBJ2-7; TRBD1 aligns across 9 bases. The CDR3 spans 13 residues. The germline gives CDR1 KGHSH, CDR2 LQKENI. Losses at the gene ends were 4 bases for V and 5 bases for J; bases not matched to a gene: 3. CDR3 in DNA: TGTGCCAGCTCACAGGGACAGGGAAACGAGCAGTACTTC. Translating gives CASSQGQGNEQYF. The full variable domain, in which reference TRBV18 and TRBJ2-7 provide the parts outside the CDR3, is NAGVMQNPRHLVRRRGQEARLRCSPMKGHSHVYWYRQLPEEGLKFMVYLQKENIIDESGMPKERFSAEFPKEGPSILRIQQVVRGDSAAYFCASSQGQGNEQYFGPGTRLTVT.

This CDR3 is CASSKGGVMGNTIYF. The DNA of the CDR3 is TGTGCCAGCAGCAAAGGCGGTGTGATGGGAAACACCATATATTTT. The chain employs TRBV21-1 and TRBJ1-3. TRBV21-1 is annotated as a pseudogene. The CDR3 is 15 amino acids.

CDR3 in amino acids: CASRPGQGANYGYTF. The CDR3 bases are TGTGCCAGCAGACCGGGACAGGGGGCGAACTATGGCTACACCTTC. The V call is TRBV2, the J call TRBJ1-2; 12 nucleotides match TRBD1. The CDR3 loop spans 15 amino acids. Per germline, CDR1 SNHLY and CDR2 FYNNEI. V lost 6 bases to trimming and J lost 2 bases; unmatched junction nucleotides: 4.

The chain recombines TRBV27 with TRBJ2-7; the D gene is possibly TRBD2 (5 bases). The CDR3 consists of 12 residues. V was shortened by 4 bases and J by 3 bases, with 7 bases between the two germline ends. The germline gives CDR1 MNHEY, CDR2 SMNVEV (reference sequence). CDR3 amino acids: CASSSGIYEQYF. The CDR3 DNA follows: TGTGCCAGCAGTTCCGGGATCTACGAGCAGTACTTC.

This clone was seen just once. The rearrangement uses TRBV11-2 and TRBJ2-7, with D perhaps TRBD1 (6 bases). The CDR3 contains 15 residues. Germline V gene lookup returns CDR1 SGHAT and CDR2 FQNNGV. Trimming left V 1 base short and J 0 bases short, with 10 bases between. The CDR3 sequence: CASSLAGDNSYEQYF. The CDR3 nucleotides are TGTGCCAGCAGCTTAGCAGGGGACAACTCCTACGAGCAGTACTTC.

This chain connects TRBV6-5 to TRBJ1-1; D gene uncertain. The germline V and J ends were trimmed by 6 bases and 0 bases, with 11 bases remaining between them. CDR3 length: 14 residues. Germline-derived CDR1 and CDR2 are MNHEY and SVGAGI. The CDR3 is CASRFVQMNTEAFF. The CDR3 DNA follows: TGTGCCAGCAGGTTCGTACAGATGAACACTGAAGCTTTCTTT.

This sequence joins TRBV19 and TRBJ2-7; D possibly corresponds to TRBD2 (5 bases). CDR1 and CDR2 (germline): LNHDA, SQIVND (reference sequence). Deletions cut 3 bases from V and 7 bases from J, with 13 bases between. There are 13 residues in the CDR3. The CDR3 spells CASSIPGSGEQYF. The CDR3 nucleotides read TGTGCCAGTAGTATCCCAGGATCGGGGGAGCAGTACTTC.

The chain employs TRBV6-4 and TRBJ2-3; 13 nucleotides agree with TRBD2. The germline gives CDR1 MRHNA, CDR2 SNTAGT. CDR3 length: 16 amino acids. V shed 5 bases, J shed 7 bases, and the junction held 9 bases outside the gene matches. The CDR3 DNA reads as TGTGCCAGCAGTCCAGAGGGACTAGCGGGATCGAATACGCAGTATTTT. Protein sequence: CASSPEGLAGSNTQYF.

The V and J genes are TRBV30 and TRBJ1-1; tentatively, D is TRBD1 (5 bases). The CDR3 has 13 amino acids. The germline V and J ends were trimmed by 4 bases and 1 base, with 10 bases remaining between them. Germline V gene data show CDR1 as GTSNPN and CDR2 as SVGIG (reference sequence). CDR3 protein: CAWTRQGNTEAFF. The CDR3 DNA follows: TGTGCCTGGACCCGTCAGGGGAACACTGAAGCTTTCTTT.

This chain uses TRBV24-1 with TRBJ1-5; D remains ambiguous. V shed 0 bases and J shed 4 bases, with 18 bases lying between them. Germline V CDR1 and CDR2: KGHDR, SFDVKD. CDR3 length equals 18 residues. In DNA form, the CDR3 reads TGTGCCACCAGTGATTTGAATCATAGGCCAACAGAGAATCAGCCCCAGCATTTT. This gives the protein CATSDLNHRPTENQPQHF.

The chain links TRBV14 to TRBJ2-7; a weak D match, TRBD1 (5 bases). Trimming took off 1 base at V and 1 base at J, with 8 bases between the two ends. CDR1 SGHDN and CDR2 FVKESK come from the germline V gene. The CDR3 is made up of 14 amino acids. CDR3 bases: TGTGCCAGCAGCCAAGGCAGGGTGTCCTACGAGCAGTACTTC. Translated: CASSQGRVSYEQYF.

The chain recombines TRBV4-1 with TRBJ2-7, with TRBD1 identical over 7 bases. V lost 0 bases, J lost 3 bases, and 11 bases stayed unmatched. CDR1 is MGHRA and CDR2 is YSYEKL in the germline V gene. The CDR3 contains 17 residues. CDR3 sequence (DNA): TGCGCCAGCAGCCAAGATAGGAGAGGGACAGTCGACTACGAGCAGTACTTC. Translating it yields CASSQDRRGTVDYEQYF.

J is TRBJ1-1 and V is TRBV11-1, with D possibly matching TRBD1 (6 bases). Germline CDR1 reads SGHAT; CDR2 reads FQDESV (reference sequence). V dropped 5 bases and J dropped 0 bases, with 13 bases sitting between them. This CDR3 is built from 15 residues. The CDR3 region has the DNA TGTGCCAGCAGCCTTGGACAGACCCTGAACACTGAAGCTTTCTTT. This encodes CASSLGQTLNTEAFF.

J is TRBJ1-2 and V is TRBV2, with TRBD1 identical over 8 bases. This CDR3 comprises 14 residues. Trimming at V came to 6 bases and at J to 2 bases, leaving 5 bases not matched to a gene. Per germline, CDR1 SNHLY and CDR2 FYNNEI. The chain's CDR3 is CASSPDRENYGYTF. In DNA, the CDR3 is TGTGCCAGCAGCCCGGACAGGGAAAACTATGGCTACACCTTC.

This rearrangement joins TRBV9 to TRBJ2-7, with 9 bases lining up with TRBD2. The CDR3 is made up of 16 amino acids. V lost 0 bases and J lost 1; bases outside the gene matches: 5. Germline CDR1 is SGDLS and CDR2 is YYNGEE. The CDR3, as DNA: TGTGCCAGCAGCGTAGGGGCTAGCGGGGCGTCCTACGAGCAGTACTTC. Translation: CASSVGASGASYEQYF.

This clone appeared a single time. CDR3 nucleotides: TGTGCCAGTAGTATGGGACTAGCGGGACCAGATACGCAGTATTTT. Encoded protein: CASSMGLAGPDTQYF. The chain employs TRBV19 and TRBJ2-3; TRBD2 matches at 13 bases. The CDR3 covers 15 residues. V shed 3 bases and J 4 bases; nucleotides not matched to a gene: 1. The germline V gene encodes CDR1 LNHDA and CDR2 SQIVND (reference sequence).

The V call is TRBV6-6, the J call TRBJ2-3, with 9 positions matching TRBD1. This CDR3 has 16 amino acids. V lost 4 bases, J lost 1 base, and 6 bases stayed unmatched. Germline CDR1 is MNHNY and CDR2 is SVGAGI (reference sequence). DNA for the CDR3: TGTGCCAGCAGTTTCCCCAGGGACAGGGGCACAGATACGCAGTATTTT. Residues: CASSFPRDRGTDTQYF.

CDR3 DNA sequence: TGTGCCAGCAGCTCTAGCCCCTCCCGGGGAGAGACCCAGTACTTC. It translates to CASSSSPSRGETQYF. The chain joins TRBV7-9 to TRBJ2-5; D is perhaps TRBD2 (5 bases). Germline V gene data show CDR1 as SEHNR and CDR2 as FQNEAQ (reference sequence). Between the trimmed V and J ends, which lost 4 bases and 4 bases, there was a span of 16 bases. The CDR3 is 15 amino acids. The full variable domain, its missing parts supplied by reference TRBV7-9 and TRBJ2-5, is DTGVSQNPRHKITKRGQNVTFRCDPISEHNRLYWYRQTLGQGPEFLTYFQNEAQLEKSRLLSDRFSAERPKGSFSTLEIQRTEQGDSAMYLCASSSSPSRGETQYFGPGTRLLVL.

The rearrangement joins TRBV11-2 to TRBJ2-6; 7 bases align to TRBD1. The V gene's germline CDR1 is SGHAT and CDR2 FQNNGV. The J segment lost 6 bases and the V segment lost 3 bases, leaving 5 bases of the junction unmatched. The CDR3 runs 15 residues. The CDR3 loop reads CASSLRGPVANVLTF. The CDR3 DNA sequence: TGTGCCAGCAGCTTGAGGGGGCCGGTGGCCAACGTCCTGACTTTC.

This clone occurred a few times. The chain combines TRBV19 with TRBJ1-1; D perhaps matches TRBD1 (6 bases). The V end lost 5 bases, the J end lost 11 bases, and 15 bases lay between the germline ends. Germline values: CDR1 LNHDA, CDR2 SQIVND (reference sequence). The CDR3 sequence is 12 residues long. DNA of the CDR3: TGTGCCAGTAGTTTTGGCCGGGACATCGCTTTCTTT. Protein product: CASSFGRDIAFF.

CDR3 nucleotide sequence: TGTGCCAGAAGCTTGCAATGGACAGGCCTGCTACGGTACGAGCAGTACTTC. This encodes CARSLQWTGLLRYEQYF. The J gene is TRBJ2-7, the V gene TRBV5-3, with TRBD1 matching 7 bases. TRBV5-3 is known as an ORF, though its function is uncertain. The CDR3 contains 17 residues. The junction had 14 bases not matched to a gene; V was cut back by 1 base and J by 4 bases.

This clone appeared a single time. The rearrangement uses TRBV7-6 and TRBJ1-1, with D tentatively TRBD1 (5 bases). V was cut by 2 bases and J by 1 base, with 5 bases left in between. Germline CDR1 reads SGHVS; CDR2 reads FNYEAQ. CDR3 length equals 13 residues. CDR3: CASSLRGNTEAFF. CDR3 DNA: TGTGCCAGCAGCTTAAGGGGGAACACTGAAGCTTTCTTT.

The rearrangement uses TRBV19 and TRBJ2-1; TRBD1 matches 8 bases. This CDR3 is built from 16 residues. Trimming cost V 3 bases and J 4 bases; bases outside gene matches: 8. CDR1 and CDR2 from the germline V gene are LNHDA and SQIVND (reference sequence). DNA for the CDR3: TGTGCCAGTAGTATGGTTGGGACAGGCGATTACAATGAGCAGTTCTTC. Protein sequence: CASSMVGTGDYNEQFF.

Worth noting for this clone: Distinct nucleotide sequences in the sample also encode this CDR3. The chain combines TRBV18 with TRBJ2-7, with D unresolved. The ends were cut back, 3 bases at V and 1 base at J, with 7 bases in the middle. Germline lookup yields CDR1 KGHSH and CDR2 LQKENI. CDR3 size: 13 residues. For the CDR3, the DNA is TGTGCCAGCTCACCCGCCGGTTCCTACGAGCAGTACTTC. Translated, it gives CASSPAGSYEQYF.

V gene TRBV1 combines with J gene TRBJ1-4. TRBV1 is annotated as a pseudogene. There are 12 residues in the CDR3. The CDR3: CTSSQGKRALFF. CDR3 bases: TGCACCAGCAGCCAGGGTAAGAGAGCGCTGTTTTTT.